This T cell receptor beta chain was captured by sequencing in a study of blood T cell repertoires in COVID-19 (TCRdb year 2020). Context from the whole study: Collaborator samples came from the United States, Italy and Spain and covered acute and convalescent phases of COVID-19. The material from the prospective study consisted of cDNA or gDNA derived from T cells, B-cell-depleted T cells, or PBMCs. Deeply sampled blood TCRbeta repertoires from subjects exposed to, actively infected with, or recovered from COVID-19 were included in the dataset. The repertoires were released in a freely available public database intended as a resource for research on the immune response to SARS-CoV-2. The samples were drawn from two sources: the first 160 participants of the ongoing ImmuneRACE study, and 1,254 subjects contributed by 6 global collaborators. The sample metadata nearly always contained a de-identified subject ID, COVID-19 status, age in years and sex. HLA class I and class II types, where available, came from metadata supplied by the sample provider rather than from assay-based typing. Broader findings and caveats from the paper: Clinical and demographic metadata were provided uncurated, with the amount varying by source and participant.

TCRbeta CDR3 regions were amplified from genomic DNA by means of the immunoSEQ Assay, a bias-controlled multiplex PCR. From the authors' description of their analysis: The number of nucleated cells in each sample was estimated by amplification of reference gene primers within the assay. To quantify the absolute abundance of each unique TCRbeta CDR3 rearrangement, sequence reads were collapsed and filtered. Productive Simpson clonality was computed per sample as the square root of Simpson's diversity index over productive rearrangements. TCRdb retrieved this table from immuneACCESS and kept in-frame rearrangements only. Not all clones are present; in checked studies, unresolved V genes account for under half, and no reason is known for the remainder. V, J and clone size are taken as reported in that table, and D and trimming were inferred from the DNA itself. This sample gives 110,000 or so clones in total; 81% of them show up just once. The ten most abundant clones make up less than 2% of the sample.

Points on this clone: No antigen is known for it. No much larger clonotype is one base removed from it; base qualities were not supplied.

The collaborating institutions used their own protocols to collect whole blood in K2EDTA tubes. For TCRbeta analysis, collaborators shipped samples as frozen whole blood, isolated PBMCs, or DNA extracted from either of those sample types. There are 16 amino acids in the CDR3, from cysteine to phenylalanine inclusive. Only the CDR3 portion is preserved as DNA: 48 bases, with reading frame beginning at the first base. Taken from the germline V gene, the CDR1 and CDR2 loops are SGHRS and YFSETQ. Here V drops 7 bases and J drops 2 bases, and the junction holds 13 bases not matched to any gene. The source is a man aged 50 to 59 with acute or convalescent COVID-19. Recombination connected TRBV5-1 to TRBJ2-3; TRBD2 lines up with 7 middle nucleotides. The sequencing sample was made of peripheral blood. CDR3 region: CASAEVGTTTTDTQYF. The base sequence is TGCGCCAGCGCCGAAGTGGGGACTACGACCACAGATACGCAGTATTTT.